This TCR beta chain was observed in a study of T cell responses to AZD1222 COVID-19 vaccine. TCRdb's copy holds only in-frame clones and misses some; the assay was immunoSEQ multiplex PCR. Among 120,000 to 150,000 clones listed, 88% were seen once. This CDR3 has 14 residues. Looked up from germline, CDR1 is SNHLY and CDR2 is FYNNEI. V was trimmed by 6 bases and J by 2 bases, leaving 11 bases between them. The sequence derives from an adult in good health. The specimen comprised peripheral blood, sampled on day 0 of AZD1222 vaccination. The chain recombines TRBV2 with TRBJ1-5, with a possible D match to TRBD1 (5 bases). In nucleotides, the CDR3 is TGTGCCAGCAGCGCCCAGGGTCGCAATCAGCCCCAGCATTTT. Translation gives CASSAQGRNQPQHF.